Only a few counts were recorded for the clone carrying this T cell receptor beta chain. What it recognizes is unknown. TCRdb re-derived calls from the reads in MiXCR, one entry per CDR3 protein. The sample includes more than 250,000 distinct CDR3 sequences, 25% seen only once; the top ten take less than 15%. Germline CDR1 DFQATT, CDR2 SNEGSKA (reference sequence). Trimming removed 3 bases from V and 2 bases from J, with 14 bases in between. The CDR3 sequence is 15 residues long. The source of the sample is a study of T cell repertoires in cytomegalovirus infection. Across the study: A matching HLA type, together with CMV infection, was signaled by public TCR beta signatures. Whole-study results and caveats: There were HLA-C-restricted CMV-specific TCR beta clonotypes dominating the ex vivo response. CMV carriers with the relevant HLA were identified by cumulative public TCR beta family frequency.

This receptor was obtained from a human donor in good health (CMV status not recorded). Some clones in this sample may be carry-over from other donors' samples. The rearrangement joins TRBV20-1 to TRBJ2-1; tentative D call: TRBD1 (5 bases). Material: cultured PBMCs, obtained from culture after CMV antigen stimulation. DNA of the CDR3: TGCAGTGCTAGGTTGCGCGTGGGGCCCTACAATGAGCAGTTCTTC. It is translated as CSARLRVGPYNEQFF.